Following are 26 T cell receptor beta chains from one sample sequenced in a study of cytomegalovirus exposure and HLA in healthy donors. Assay: immunoSEQ multiplex PCR; the TCRdb copy retains only in-frame clones and omits some. The sample contains 200,000 or so clones, around 83% of which appear only once. The sequencing sample was made of PBMCs. Every receptor here comes from a woman aged 25 to 45 in good health and CMV-seropositive.

The V and J genes are TRBV5-1 and TRBJ1-1, with D perhaps matching TRBD1 (5 bases). Germline CDR1 and CDR2: SGHRS and YFSETQ. Trimming cost V 0 bases and J 4 bases, with 10 bases left between them. This CDR3 region has 14 residues. The CDR3 region is CASSLDRGVTEAFF. The CDR3 DNA reads as TGCGCCAGCAGCTTGGATCGGGGGGTCACTGAAGCTTTCTTT.

This clone has only a few counts. The chain uses TRBV5-1 and TRBJ2-2; D remains ambiguous. The germline V gene has CDR1 SGHRS and CDR2 YFSETQ. CDR3 length: 12 residues. V shed 7 bases and J shed 4 bases, with 8 bases lying between them. Here the CDR3 reads CASLPGTGELFF. The CDR3, as DNA: TGCGCCAGCCTCCCGGGCACCGGGGAGCTGTTTTTT.

The V call is TRBV4-2, the J call TRBJ1-5, with a tentative D call TRBD1 (5 bases). The CDR3 runs to 16 residues. CDR1 and CDR2 (germline): LGHNA, YNFKEQ. The germline V and J ends were trimmed by 0 bases and 6 bases, with 15 bases remaining between them. The CDR3, as DNA: TGTGCCAGCAGCCAAGAGGCGGGGGTCAGGAGTCAGCCCCAGCATTTT. Its protein is CASSQEAGVRSQPQHF.

J is TRBJ2-2 and V is TRBV23-1, with 7 bases lining up with TRBD1. TRBV23-1 is labeled an ORF, and its function is uncertain. Germline trimming cut 0 bases from V and 5 bases from J; bases unmatched to any gene: 6. The CDR3 is 16 residues long. CDR3 DNA sequence: TGCGCCAGCAGTCAATCGGGGACAGTAAGGACCGGGGAGCTGTTTTTT. It yields the protein CASSQSGTVRTGELFF.

The V gene is TRBV4-1, the J gene TRBJ2-7, with TRBD2 matching 14 bases. Trimming took 2 bases from V and 0 from J; bases not matched to a gene: 3. The CDR3 has 17 residues. Germline V gene data show CDR1 as MGHRA and CDR2 as YSYEKL. CDR3 residues: CASSQPTSGGASYEQYF. The CDR3 nucleotides read TGCGCCAGCAGCCAACCGACTAGCGGGGGGGCCTCCTACGAGCAGTACTTC.

The CDR3 protein is CASSPRGGLAKNIQYF. The CDR3 DNA reads as TGTGCCAGCAGCCCCCGGGGAGGCCTAGCCAAAAACATTCAGTACTTC. V gene TRBV9 combines with J gene TRBJ2-4; D perhaps matches TRBD2 (6 bases). V lost 4 bases and J lost 0, with 14 bases in between. From germline, CDR1 is SGDLS and CDR2 YYNGEE. The CDR3 has 16 amino acids.

This clone has ten or more counts. This chain links TRBV7-8 with TRBJ2-7, with TRBD2 matching 7 bases. The CDR3 spans 15 residues. From germline, CDR1 is SGHVS and CDR2 FQNEAQ. Trimming cost V 4 bases and J 7 bases; bases outside gene matches: 13. The CDR3: CASSSQTGGSGEQYF. In DNA, the CDR3 is TGTGCCAGCAGCTCCCAGACGGGAGGCTCGGGGGAGCAGTACTTC.

The CDR3 reads CASSEGTAANYGYTF. In nucleotides, the CDR3 is TGTGCCAGCAGTGAGGGGACAGCAGCTAACTATGGCTACACCTTC. This sequence joins TRBV6-1 and TRBJ1-2; TRBD1 matches at 7 bases. Germline CDR1 MNHNS, CDR2 SASEGT. The CDR3 has 15 residues. Unmatched junction bases numbered 4, after V lost 3 bases and J lost 0 bases.

This rearrangement joins TRBV7-9 to TRBJ2-1; a possible D gene is TRBD1 (6 bases). With 5 bases removed from V and 4 bases from J, the gap between germline ends came to 15 bases. The V gene's germline CDR1 is SEHNR and CDR2 FQNEAQ (reference sequence). This CDR3 contains 15 residues. This CDR3 reads CASSSTGLGYNEQFF. CDR3 coding DNA: TGTGCCAGCAGCAGTACAGGGTTAGGGTACAATGAGCAGTTCTTC.

The count of this clone is one. The CDR3 DNA follows: TGTGCCAGCAGCCCCGACAGCCTCCTCTACGAGCAGTACTTC. The encoded protein is CASSPDSLLYEQYF. The chain combines TRBV5-4 with TRBJ2-7; possible D gene TRBD1, 5 bases. The CDR3 spans 14 residues. The V gene's germline CDR1 is SGHNT and CDR2 YYREEE (reference sequence). Trimming removed 4 bases from V and 3 bases from J, with 14 bases in between.

V and J are TRBV5-1 and TRBJ2-1; 11 bases map to TRBD2. Germline lookup yields CDR1 SGHRS and CDR2 YFSETQ. Trimming removed 0 bases from V and 8 bases from J; junction bases left unmatched: 7. CDR3 length: 16 amino acids. Here the CDR3 reads CASSLEGLAATDEQFF. The CDR3 DNA reads as TGCGCCAGCAGCTTGGAGGGACTAGCGGCAACGGATGAGCAGTTCTTC.

V is TRBV14 and J is TRBJ1-1; D unclear. Germline V CDR1 and CDR2: SGHDN, FVKESK. The CDR3 has 11 amino acids. Trimming took off 8 bases at V and 4 bases at J, with 8 bases between the two ends. The CDR3 region is CASAGITEAFF. The CDR3 bases are TGTGCCAGCGCCGGGATCACTGAAGCTTTCTTT.

The CDR3 here is CASSYSIEQYF. Here the CDR3 DNA reads TGTGCCAGCAGTTACTCTATCGAGCAGTACTTC. This chain links TRBV6-6 with TRBJ2-7, with D unresolved. Trimming left V 0 bases short and J 6 bases short, with 3 bases between. Germline CDR1 is MNHNY and CDR2 is SVGAGI (reference sequence). The CDR3 spans 11 residues.

This clone appeared a single time. The J gene is TRBJ2-1, the V gene TRBV14, with 10 nucleotides matching TRBD2. With 2 bases clipped from V and 5 bases from J, the junction kept 3 bases outside the gene matches. The germline V gene has CDR1 SGHDN and CDR2 FVKESK. The CDR3 length is 15 residues. The CDR3 here is CASSQKTSGNNEQFF. DNA of the CDR3: TGTGCCAGCAGCCAAAAAACTAGCGGGAACAATGAGCAGTTCTTC.

This clone was counted many times. The rearrangement uses TRBV7-2 and TRBJ2-7; 9 nucleotides agree with TRBD2. With 5 bases clipped from V and 2 bases from J, the junction kept 7 bases outside the gene matches. The CDR3 sequence is 15 residues long. Germline values: CDR1 SGHTA, CDR2 FQGNSA. CDR3 loop: CASSLLAGVAYEQYF. The CDR3 coding sequence is TGTGCCAGCAGCCTATTAGCGGGAGTCGCCTACGAGCAGTACTTC.

The chain carries TRBV6-5 and TRBJ2-7, with 10 bases aligning to TRBD1. Per germline, CDR1 MNHEY and CDR2 SVGAGI. V was pared by 5 bases and J by 7 bases, with 8 bases of the junction left unmatched. The CDR3 spans 14 residues. The CDR3 loop reads CASSGDRGSGEQYF. CDR3 bases: TGTGCCAGCAGTGGGGACAGGGGCTCTGGAGAGCAGTACTTC.

This clone has more than one count but fewer than ten. The chain joins TRBV7-8 to TRBJ1-1; no clear D. The CDR3 extends over 14 amino acids. Trimming stripped 1 base from V and 6 bases from J, with 12 bases between. The germline gives CDR1 SGHVS, CDR2 FQNEAQ. The CDR3 loop is CASSLVEGRAEAFF. The CDR3 nucleotides read TGTGCCAGCAGCTTAGTCGAGGGAAGGGCTGAAGCTTTCTTT.

The chain employs TRBV6-5 and TRBJ1-2; D ambiguous. V lost 0 bases to trimming and J lost 5 bases, with 10 bases between them. The CDR3 has 14 residues. In germline, CDR1 is MNHEY, CDR2 SVGAGI. CDR3 coding DNA: TGTGCCAGCAGTTACTCGAGGGCCCTTTATGGCTACACCTTC. This gives the protein CASSYSRALYGYTF.

V gene TRBV5-6 combines with J gene TRBJ2-7; 8 positions match TRBD1. The trim removed 3 bases at V and 3 bases at J, leaving 5 bases unmatched. The CDR3 has 14 amino acids. In germline, CDR1 is SGHDT, CDR2 YYEEEE. The CDR3 nucleotides are TGTGCCAGCAGCTCTCAGGGGGCTAGCTACGAGCAGTACTTC. Translation gives CASSSQGASYEQYF. Full variable domain (missing parts from reference TRBV5-6 and TRBJ2-7): DAGVTQSPTHLIKTRGQQVTLRCSPKSGHDTVSWYQQALGQGPQFIFQYYEEEERQRGNFPDRFSGHQFPNYSSELNVNALLLGDSALYLCASSSQGASYEQYFGPGTRLTVT.

The chain links TRBV18 to TRBJ1-2; weak D call: TRBD1 (5 bases). The germline gives CDR1 KGHSH, CDR2 LQKENI. V was clipped by 5 bases and J by 3 bases, with 13 bases between them. The CDR3 runs to 14 residues. CDR3 amino acids: CASSTARADYGYTF. The CDR3 nucleotides are TGTGCCAGCTCAACCGCCAGGGCAGACTATGGCTACACCTTC.

The rearrangement uses TRBV9 and TRBJ2-1, with D perhaps TRBD1 (6 bases). With 4 bases removed from V and 5 bases from J, the gap between germline ends came to 13 bases. The CDR3 loop spans 14 amino acids. CDR1 and CDR2 from the germline V gene are SGDLS and YYNGEE. The CDR3 loop reads CASSRPGTNNEQFF. CDR3 coding DNA: TGTGCCAGCAGCCGCCCCGGGACAAACAATGAGCAGTTCTTC.

The CDR3 sequence: CASSSLSGRVTGELFF. The CDR3 region has the DNA TGTGCCAGCAGCAGTCTGTCAGGGAGGGTAACCGGGGAGCTGTTTTTT. V and J are TRBV5-6 and TRBJ2-2, with 7 bases aligning to TRBD2. The CDR3 consists of 16 residues. Trimming took 4 bases from V and 5 from J; bases not matched to a gene: 11. Germline assignment: CDR1 SGHDT and CDR2 YYEEEE.

The J gene is TRBJ1-1, the V gene TRBV27, with a tentative D call TRBD1 (5 bases). Trimming stripped 4 bases from V and 6 bases from J, with 12 bases between. This CDR3 has 13 residues. The germline V gene has CDR1 MNHEY and CDR2 SMNVEV (reference sequence). The CDR3 DNA reads as TGTGCCAGCAGTTCAGGGTTTGGCGCTGAAGCTTTCTTT. Protein: CASSSGFGAEAFF.

The rearrangement links TRBV10-2 to TRBJ2-7; D possibly corresponds to TRBD2 (6 bases). V shed 5 bases and J shed 3 bases, with 14 bases lying between them. CDR3 size: 14 residues. In germline, CDR1 is WSHSY, CDR2 SAAADI. CDR3 bases: TGCGCCAGCAGTTCGGGGACTGATTTCTACGAGCAGTACTTC. It is translated as CASSSGTDFYEQYF.

As for this clone: A junction boundary mismatches the germline segment, possibly from a read error. The V call is TRBV7-7, the J call TRBJ2-5, with 8 bases fitting TRBD2. The V gene's germline CDR1 is SSHAT and CDR2 FNYEAQ (reference sequence). CDR3 length: 15 residues. The DNA for the CDR3 is TGTGCTAGCAGCTTTACTAGCGGATTTCAAGAGACCCAGTACTTC. The encoded protein is CASSFTSGFQETQYF.

The chain uses TRBV1 and TRBJ1-2; the table gives TRBD1 as D, unverified against the DNA. TRBV1 is a pseudogene locus. This CDR3 contains 17 residues. The CDR3, as DNA: TGCACCAGCAGCCAAGAGTCGAGGAGGGACAGGGGCTCGGGCTACACCTTC. Its protein is CTSSQESRRDRGSGYTF.